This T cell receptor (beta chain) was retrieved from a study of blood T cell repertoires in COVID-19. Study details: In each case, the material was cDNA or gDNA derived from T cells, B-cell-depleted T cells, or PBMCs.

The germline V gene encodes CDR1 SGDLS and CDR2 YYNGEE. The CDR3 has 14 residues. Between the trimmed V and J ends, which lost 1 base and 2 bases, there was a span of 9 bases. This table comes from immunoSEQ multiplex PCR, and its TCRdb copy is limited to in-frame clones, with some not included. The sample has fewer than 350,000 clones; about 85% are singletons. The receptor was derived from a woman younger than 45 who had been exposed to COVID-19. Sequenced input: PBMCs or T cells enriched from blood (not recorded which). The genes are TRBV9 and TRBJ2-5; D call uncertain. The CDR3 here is CASSVNPIQETQYF. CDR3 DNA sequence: TGTGCCAGCAGCGTAAATCCAATTCAAGAGACCCAGTACTTC.